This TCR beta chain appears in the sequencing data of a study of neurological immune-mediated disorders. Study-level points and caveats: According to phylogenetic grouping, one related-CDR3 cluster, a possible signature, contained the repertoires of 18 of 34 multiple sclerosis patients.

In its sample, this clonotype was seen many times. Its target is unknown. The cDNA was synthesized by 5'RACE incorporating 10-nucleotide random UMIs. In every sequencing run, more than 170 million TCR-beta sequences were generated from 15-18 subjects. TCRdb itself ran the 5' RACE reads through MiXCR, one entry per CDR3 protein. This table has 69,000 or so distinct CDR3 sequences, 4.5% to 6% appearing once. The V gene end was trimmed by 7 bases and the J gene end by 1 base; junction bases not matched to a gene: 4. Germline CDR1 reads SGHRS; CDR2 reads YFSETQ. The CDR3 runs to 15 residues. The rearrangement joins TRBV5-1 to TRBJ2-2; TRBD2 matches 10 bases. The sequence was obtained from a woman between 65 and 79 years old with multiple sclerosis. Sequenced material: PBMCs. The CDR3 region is CASRRTSGNTGELFF. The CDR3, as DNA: TGCGCCAGCCGAAGGACTAGCGGGAACACCGGGGAGCTGTTTTTT.